This T cell receptor (beta chain) stems from a study of T cells after yellow fever vaccination. As for the study in general: Any fraction with a low cell number was prepared using SMART-Seq v4 Ultra Low Input. Study-level findings and limits: Booster sampling recovered most clones from primary vaccination (96% CD4, around 88% CD8). High-abundance clonotypes from the bulk population could contaminate FACS-sorted repertoires.

As for this clonotype: Its specificity is unknown.

V dropped 0 bases and J dropped 1 base, with 10 bases sitting between them. Per germline, CDR1 SGHDN and CDR2 FVKESK. CDR3 length: 16 residues. Researchers made TCR cDNA using 5'RACE template switching, and this step added a universal primer site and UMIs. TCRdb independently ran MiXCR on the 5' RACE reads; one entry per CDR3 protein. The table includes over 300,000 distinct CDR3 sequences, 3% to 4.5% detected once. The chain recombines TRBV14 with TRBJ2-1; unclear D gene. The TCR originated in a young man who received the YFV17D yellow fever vaccine. Sequencing was performed on PBMCs, taken on the day of the yellow fever booster vaccination. CDR3 sequence reads: CASSQETAPSYNEQFF. The CDR3 DNA sequence: TGTGCCAGCAGCCAAGAAACTGCCCCTTCCTACAATGAGCAGTTCTTC. Looking up the rest from reference TRBV14 and TRBJ2-1 gives the full variable domain: EAGVTQFPSHSVIEKGQTVTLRCDPISGHDNLYWYRRVMGKEIKFLLHFVKESKQDESGMPNNRFLAERTGGTYSTLKVQPAELEDSGVYFCASSQETAPSYNEQFFGPGTRLTVL.